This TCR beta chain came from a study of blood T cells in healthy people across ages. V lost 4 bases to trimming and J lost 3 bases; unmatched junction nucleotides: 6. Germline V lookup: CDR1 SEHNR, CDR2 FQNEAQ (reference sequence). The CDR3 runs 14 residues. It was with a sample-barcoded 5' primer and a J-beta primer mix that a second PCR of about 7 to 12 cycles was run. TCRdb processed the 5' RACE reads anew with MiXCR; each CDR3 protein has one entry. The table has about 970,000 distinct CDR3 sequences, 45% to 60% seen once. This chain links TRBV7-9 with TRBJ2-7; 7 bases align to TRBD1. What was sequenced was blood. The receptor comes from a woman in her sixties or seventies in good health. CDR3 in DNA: TGTGCCAGCAGCTCCCTGGGGACAGACTACGAGCAGTACTTC. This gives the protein CASSSLGTDYEQYF.